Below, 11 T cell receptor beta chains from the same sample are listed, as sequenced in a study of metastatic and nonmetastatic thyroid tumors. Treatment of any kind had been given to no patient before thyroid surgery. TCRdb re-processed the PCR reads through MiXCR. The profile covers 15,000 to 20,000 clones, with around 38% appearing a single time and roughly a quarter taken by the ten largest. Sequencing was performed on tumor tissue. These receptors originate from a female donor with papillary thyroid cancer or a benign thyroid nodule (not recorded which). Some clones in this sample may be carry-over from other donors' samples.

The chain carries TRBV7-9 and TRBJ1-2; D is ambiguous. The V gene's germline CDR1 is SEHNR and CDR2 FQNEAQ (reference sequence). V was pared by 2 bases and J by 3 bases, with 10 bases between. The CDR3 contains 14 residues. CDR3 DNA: TGTGCCAGCAGCTTAAACCTGGATGACTATGGCTACACCTTC. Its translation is CASSLNLDDYGYTF.

DNA for the CDR3: TGTGCCAGCAGTCGTAGGACAGAGCAGTACTTC. This translates into CASSRRTEQYF. The rearrangement links TRBV12-3 or TRBV12-4 to TRBJ2-7; D is perhaps TRBD1 (5 bases). This CDR3 is 11 amino acids long. Trimming shortened V by 5 bases and J by 7 bases, and 9 bases separated the two germline ends.

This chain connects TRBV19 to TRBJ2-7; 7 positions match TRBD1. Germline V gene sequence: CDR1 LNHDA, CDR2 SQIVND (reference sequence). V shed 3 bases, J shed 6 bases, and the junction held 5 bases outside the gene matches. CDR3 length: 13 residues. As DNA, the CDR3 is TGTGCCAGTAGTATCCCAGGGGGTCTCGAGCAGTACTTC. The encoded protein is CASSIPGGLEQYF.

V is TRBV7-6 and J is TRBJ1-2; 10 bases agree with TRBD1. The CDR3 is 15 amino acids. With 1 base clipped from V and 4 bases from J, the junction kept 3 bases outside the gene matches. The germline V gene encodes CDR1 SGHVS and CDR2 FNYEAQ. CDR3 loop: CASSLVGTGVYGYTF. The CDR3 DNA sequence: TGTGCCAGCAGCTTAGTCGGGACAGGGGTCTATGGCTACACCTTC.

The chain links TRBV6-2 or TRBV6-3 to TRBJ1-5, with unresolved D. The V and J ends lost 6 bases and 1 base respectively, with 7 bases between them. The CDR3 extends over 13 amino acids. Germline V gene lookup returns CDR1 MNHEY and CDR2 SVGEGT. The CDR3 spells CASRLGSNQPQHF. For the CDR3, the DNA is TGTGCCAGCAGGTTAGGAAGCAATCAGCCCCAGCATTTT.

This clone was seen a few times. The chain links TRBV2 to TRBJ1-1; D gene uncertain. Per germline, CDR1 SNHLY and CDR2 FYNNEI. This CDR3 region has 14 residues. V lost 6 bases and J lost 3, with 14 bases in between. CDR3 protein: CASSDSGGYTEAFF. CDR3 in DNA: TGTGCCAGCAGCGATTCGGGTGGCTACACTGAAGCTTTCTTT. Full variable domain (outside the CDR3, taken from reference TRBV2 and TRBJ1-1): EPEVTQTPSHQVTQMGQEVILRCVPISNHLYFYWYRQILGQKVEFLVSFYNNEISEKSEIFDDQFSVERPDGSNFTLKIRSTKLEDSAMYFCASSDSGGYTEAFFGQGTRLTVV.

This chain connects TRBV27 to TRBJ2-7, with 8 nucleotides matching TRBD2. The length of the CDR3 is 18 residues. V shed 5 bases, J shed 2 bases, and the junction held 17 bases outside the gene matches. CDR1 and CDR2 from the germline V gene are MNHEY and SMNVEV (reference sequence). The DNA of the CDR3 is TGTGCCAGCAGTCCCCCGGGACTAGACAGGTCGTTTCCCTACGAGCAGTACTTC. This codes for CASSPPGLDRSFPYEQYF.

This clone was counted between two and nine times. Here the CDR3 DNA reads TGTGCCAGCAGTTCGGGGGCAGATACGCAGTATTTT. It encodes CASSSGADTQYF. V is TRBV6-1 and J is TRBJ2-3; the D gene is possibly TRBD2 (6 bases). Germline assignment: CDR1 MNHNS and CDR2 SASEGT. CDR3 length: 12 amino acids. The V and J ends lost 5 bases and 4 bases respectively, with 7 bases between them.

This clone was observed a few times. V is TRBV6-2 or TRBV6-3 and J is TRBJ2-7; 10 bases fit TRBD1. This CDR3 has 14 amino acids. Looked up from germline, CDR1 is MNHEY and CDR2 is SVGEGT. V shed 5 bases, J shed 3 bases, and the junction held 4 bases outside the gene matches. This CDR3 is CASSRTGGLYEQYF. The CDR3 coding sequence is TGTGCCAGCAGTCGGACAGGGGGACTCTACGAGCAGTACTTC.

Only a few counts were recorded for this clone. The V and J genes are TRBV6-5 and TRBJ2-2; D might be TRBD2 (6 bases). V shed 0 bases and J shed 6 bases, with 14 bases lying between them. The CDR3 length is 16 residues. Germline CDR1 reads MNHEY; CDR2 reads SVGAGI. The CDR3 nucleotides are TGTGCCAGCAGTTACTCCGGACCGGGGGTGGCCGGGGAGCTGTTTTTT. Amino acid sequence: CASSYSGPGVAGELFF.

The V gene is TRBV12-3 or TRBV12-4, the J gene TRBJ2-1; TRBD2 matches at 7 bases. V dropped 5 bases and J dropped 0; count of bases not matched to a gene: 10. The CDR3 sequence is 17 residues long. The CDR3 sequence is CASSPMTGGLSYNEQFF. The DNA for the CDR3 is TGTGCCAGCAGTCCGATGACGGGAGGCCTCTCCTACAATGAGCAGTTCTTC.